This is a list of T cell receptor beta chains from one sample in a study of blood T cell repertoires in COVID-19. Assay used: immunoSEQ multiplex PCR; TCRdb lists only in-frame clones, some missing. The sample includes about 150,000 clones, roughly four fifths seen only once; the top ten take roughly 3%. Sequencing used peripheral blood. These receptor sequences come from a woman of 80 years or more with acute or convalescent COVID-19. The CDR3 runs from the conserved cysteine through the conserved F or W. A D gene is named only where the DNA matches it firmly. Only some rows state a clone size, as once, few, many or a class for expanded clones.

d_gene,v_gene,j_gene,abundance,CDR3nt,CDR3aa
TRBD1,TRBV4-1,TRBJ1-1,.,TGCGCCAGCAGCCAGGGACAGGGGGTAAGAAACACTGAAGCTTTCTTT,CASSQGQGVRNTEAFF
.,TRBV7-6,TRBJ1-1,.,TGTGCCAGCAGCTACGGCTCGGAAGGGAGTAACACTGAAGCTTTCTTT,CASSYGSEGSNTEAFF
.,TRBV6-5,TRBJ1-2,.,TGTGCCAGCAGTACGGGATCCGCTAACTATGGCTACACCTTC,CASSTGSANYGYTF
TRBD1,TRBV2,TRBJ1-5,.,TGTGCCAGCAGTGAATTTGGGACAGCGAGCAATCAGCCCCAGCATTTT,CASSEFGTASNQPQHF
.,TRBV7-3,TRBJ1-1,few,TGTGTCACCCGGGATGGGAACACTGAAGCTTTCTTT,CVTRDGNTEAFF
TRBD1,TRBV10-3,TRBJ1-2,.,TGTGCCATCACCTACGGACAGGACTATGGCTACACCTTC,CAITYGQDYGYTF
.,TRBV15,TRBJ1-1,.,TGTGCCACCAGCAGAGACGCGAGCCGCGAAGCTTTCTTT,CATSRDASREAFF
TRBD1,TRBV11-2,TRBJ2-2,.,TGTGCCAGCAGCTTAAACAGGGGGTCCACCGGGGAGCTGTTTTTT,CASSLNRGSTGELFF
.,TRBV19,TRBJ1-1,.,TGTGCCAGTAGTATAGATCAAGGGGTTTCGACGAACACTGAAGCTTTCTTT,CASSIDQGVSTNTEAFF
TRBD1,TRBV15,TRBJ2-7,once,TGTGCCACCAGCAGAGATTCTTGGACAGGGGGCGACTACGAGCAGTACTTC,CATSRDSWTGGDYEQYF
TRBD1,TRBV5-1,TRBJ1-1,.,TGCGCCAGCAGCGGACAGGGCACAGGCACTGAAGCTTTCTTT,CASSGQGTGTEAFF
.,TRBV7-2,TRBJ1-1,.,TGTGCCAGCAGCTCCGTCACTGAAGCTTTCTTT,CASSSVTEAFF
TRBD1,TRBV10-3,TRBJ1-2,.,TGTGCCATCAGATTCACAGGGGGAGCCAACTATGGCTACACCTTC,CAIRFTGGANYGYTF
TRBD1,TRBV6-2/TRBV6-3,TRBJ2-1,.,TGTGCCAGCAGCCCTTACCGGGACAGGGGCGACAATGAGCAGTTCTTC,CASSPYRDRGDNEQFF
TRBD1,TRBV3-1/TRBV3-2,TRBJ1-2,.,TGTGCCAGCAGCCGGGGACAGGGGAAGGAGGGCTACACCTTC,CASSRGQGKEGYTF
TRBD1,TRBV19,TRBJ1-5,once,TGTGCCAGTAGCCTACAGGGGGGCGGCGTTCAGCCCCAGCATTTT,CASSLQGGGVQPQHF
.,TRBV19,TRBJ1-5,.,TGTGCCAGTAGTATGGCACCCGGGAGGGGGCCCCAGCATTTT,CASSMAPGRGPQHF
.,TRBV7-2,TRBJ1-1,once,TGTGCCAGCAGCTTGGCGCAAAACCGGGCTGAAGCTTTCTTT,CASSLAQNRAEAFF
TRBD1,TRBV3-1/TRBV3-2,TRBJ1-4,.,TGTGCCAGCAGCCAACCGGGACAGGGCCTGAGTACTAATGAAAAACTGTTTTTT,CASSQPGQGLSTNEKLFF
TRBD2,TRBV3-1/TRBV3-2,TRBJ2-1,.,TGTGCCAGCACCAAGACTAGCGGGGGGGTCTACAATGAGCAGTTCTTC,CASTKTSGGVYNEQFF
.,TRBV7-9,TRBJ2-2,.,TGTGCCAGCAGCTTAGATAGCGGATCGAACACCGGGGAGCTGTTTTTT,CASSLDSGSNTGELFF
.,TRBV6-2/TRBV6-3,TRBJ1-2,.,TGTGCCAGCACCCCCTGGCGCGGAGGGAACTATGGCTACACCTTC,CASTPWRGGNYGYTF
TRBD1,TRBV19,TRBJ1-1,few,TGTGCCAGTAGTATAGGAGGGGGCGCGGGTGAAGCTTTCTTT,CASSIGGGAGEAFF
TRBD2,TRBV7-7,TRBJ2-3,.,TGTGCTAGCAGCCGCGGGACTAGCGGGGGGGACCATAGCACAGATACGCAGTATTTT,CASSRGTSGGDHSTDTQYF
TRBD1,TRBV9,TRBJ2-1,.,TGTGCCAGCAGCCCAAGGGACAGGTCCTACAATGAGCAGTTCTTC,CASSPRDRSYNEQFF
TRBD1,TRBV27,TRBJ1-1,.,TGTGCCAGCAGTCGACAGGGCTCCACTGAAGCTTTCTTT,CASSRQGSTEAFF
.,TRBV12-3/TRBV12-4,TRBJ2-4,.,TGTGCCAGCAGTTTGGACAGAAACATTCAGTACTTC,CASSLDRNIQYF
TRBD1,TRBV5-5,TRBJ1-6,.,TGTGCCAGCAGCTATTCAATGGACAGGGGAAATTCACCCCTCCACTTT,CASSYSMDRGNSPLHF
.,TRBV7-2,TRBJ1-1,.,TGTGCCAGCAGCCCTGCGGGGAGGATCAATGAAGCTTTCTTT,CASSPAGRINEAFF
TRBD1,TRBV6-2/TRBV6-3,TRBJ1-5,.,TGTGCCAGCAGTCGTCCCGGGACAGGGGTCAATCAGCCCCAGCATTTT,CASSRPGTGVNQPQHF
TRBD1,TRBV7-8,TRBJ1-5,few,TGTGCCAGCAGCCCGCGCGGACAGGGAATTAGCAATCAGCCCCAGCATTTT,CASSPRGQGISNQPQHF
TRBD1,TRBV19,TRBJ1-1,.,TGTGCCAGTAGTCCTCCAGGGGGCGAAGCTTTCTTT,CASSPPGGEAFF
TRBD1,TRBV2,TRBJ1-5,few,TGTGCCAGCAGTGAGGGACAGGGGAGGTATGACAATCAGCCCCAGCATTTT,CASSEGQGRYDNQPQHF
TRBD1,TRBV19,TRBJ1-6,few,TGTGCCAGTAGTATCCCCTCAACAGGGGATGGTAATTCACCCCTCCACTTT,CASSIPSTGDGNSPLHF
.,TRBV28,TRBJ1-5,.,TGTGCCAGCAGTTTGTTCAGTTCGGGGGGCCGTGGTGCCCAGCATTTT,CASSLFSSGGRGAQHF
.,TRBV6-1,TRBJ1-1,few,TGTGCCAGCAGTGAAGTGGCCCTCCCAGCTTTCTTT,CASSEVALPAFF
.,TRBV3-1/TRBV3-2,TRBJ1-2,.,TGTGCCAGCAGCCAAGCCGCCGGGTCCGGGTATCGCTACACCTTC,CASSQAAGSGYRYTF
.,TRBV2,TRBJ1-5,.,TGTGCCAGGGGAACAGGACCAAATCAGCCCCAGCATTTT,CARGTGPNQPQHF
.,TRBV5-4,TRBJ2-7,few,TGTGCCAGCAGTCCCCCCCATAGCAATGGAATCTACGAGCAGTACTTC,CASSPPHSNGIYEQYF
TRBD1,TRBV12-3/TRBV12-4,TRBJ1-1,.,TGTGCCAGCAGGGGACAGGGGACTGAAGCTTTCTTT,CASRGQGTEAFF